This record looks at one TCR beta chain sequence and its context. Its specificity is unknown. This CDR3 has 16 amino acids. Germline CDR1 reads MNHNY; CDR2 reads SVGAGI (reference sequence). V gave up 2 bases and J gave up 0 bases, with 11 bases separating them. The entry originates in a study of cytomegalovirus exposure and HLA in healthy donors. This PCR relied on a set of 60 Vbeta primers and 13 Jbeta primers. This table comes from immunoSEQ multiplex PCR, and its TCRdb copy is limited to in-frame clones, with some not included. Of 100,000 to 150,000 clones in the sample, approximately 71% are singletons; the top ten hold 0.94%. Study observations and caveats: Reports showed the classifier diagnosing cytomegalovirus status with high specificity and sensitivity. The productive fraction for most TCR beta V segments was about 90% or about 30% in an earlier analysis.

The chain carries TRBV6-6 and TRBJ1-5; D is possibly TRBD1 (6 bases). The receptor was isolated from a woman between 55 and 75 years old in good health and CMV-seronegative. What was sequenced was PBMCs. CDR3 sequence reads: CASSYPQGTSNQPQHF. In DNA, the CDR3 is TGTGCCAGCAGTTACCCACAGGGAACTAGCAATCAGCCCCAGCATTTT.